This passage covers 27 T cell receptor beta chains from one sample sequenced in a study of blood T cell repertoires in COVID-19 (dated by TCRdb to the early 2020s). Libraries were made using the immunoSEQ multiplex PCR assay. TCRdb retrieved this table from immuneACCESS and kept in-frame rearrangements only. Not all clones are present; in checked studies, unresolved V genes account for under half, and no reason is known for the remainder. Recorded for this sample are 150,000 to 200,000 clones; just under 85% of them occurred a single time. The biggest ten clones account for approximately 0.99% of the sample. The specimen sequenced was peripheral blood. The receptor source for this set is a man in his sixties with COVID-19, enrolled during active disease.

The CDR3 bases are TGTGCCAGCAGCTTCACAGGGGGGAATAGCAATCAGCCCCAGCATTTT. As protein: CASSFTGGNSNQPQHF. This chain joins TRBV7-8 and TRBJ1-5; TRBD1 agrees at 8 bases. The CDR3 runs 16 residues. With 3 bases clipped from V and 0 bases from J, the junction kept 4 bases outside the gene matches. The germline V gene has CDR1 SGHVS and CDR2 FQNEAQ.

The sample holds a few counts of this clone. The V and J genes are TRBV19 and TRBJ1-5; D gene ambiguous. The CDR3 loop spans 14 amino acids. V gave up 6 bases and J gave up 0 bases, with 9 bases separating them. Per the germline V gene, CDR1 is LNHDA and CDR2 is SQIVND (reference sequence). CDR3 sequence: CASRGSYSNQPQHF. The CDR3 region has the DNA TGTGCCAGTAGAGGGAGCTATAGCAATCAGCCCCAGCATTTT. The variable domain in full, with the rest retrieved from reference TRBV19 and TRBJ1-5, is DGGITQSPKYLFRKEGQNVTLSCEQNLNHDAMYWYRQDPGQGLRLIYYSQIVNDFQKGDIAEGYSVSREKKESFPLTVTSAQKNPTAFYLCASRGSYSNQPQHFGDGTRLSIL.

The V call is TRBV4-1, the J call TRBJ2-1, with D uncertain. CDR3 length: 14 residues. V lost 1 base, J lost 3 bases, and 7 bases lay in between. Germline CDR1 MGHRA, CDR2 YSYEKL. As DNA, the CDR3 is TGCGCCAGCAGCCAAGTTTCCCTCTACAATGAGCAGTTCTTC. It yields the protein CASSQVSLYNEQFF.

This sequence joins TRBV5-4 and TRBJ2-1; TRBD2 might be the D (6 bases). Germline CDR1 reads SGHNT; CDR2 reads YYREEE (reference sequence). The ends were cut back, 1 base at V and 8 bases at J, with 7 bases in the middle. The CDR3 totals 12 residues. The CDR3 DNA is TGTGCCAGCAGCTTGTGGGGGGATGAGCAGTTCTTC. Its protein product is CASSLWGDEQFF.

V is TRBV9 and J is TRBJ1-2; 8 positions match TRBD1. The V gene end was trimmed by 4 bases and the J gene end by 7 bases; junction bases not matched to a gene: 15. From germline, CDR1 is SGDLS and CDR2 YYNGEE. The CDR3 is made up of 16 amino acids. CDR3 nucleotide sequence: TGTGCCAGCAGCCTCCCCAGGCCTACAGGGGGGGGTGGCTACACCTTC. It encodes CASSLPRPTGGGGYTF.

The rearrangement joins TRBV5-4 to TRBJ1-6, with D tentatively TRBD1 (5 bases). V gave up 5 bases and J gave up 4 bases, with 19 bases separating them. The CDR3 totals 17 residues. CDR1 and CDR2 (germline): SGHNT, YYREEE (reference sequence). CDR3 in DNA: TGTGCCAGCAGTCCGGGAACGGACGGGGGATATAATTCACCCCTCCACTTT. It is translated as CASSPGTDGGYNSPLHF. Filled out from reference TRBV5-4 and TRBJ1-6, the complete variable domain reads ETGVTQSPTHLIKTRGQQVTLRCSSQSGHNTVSWYQQALGQGPQFIFQYYREEENGRGNFPPRFSGLQFPNYSSELNVNALELDDSALYLCASSPGTDGGYNSPLHFGNGTRLTVT.

This chain connects TRBV2 to TRBJ1-5; D is unresolved. V was clipped by 5 bases and J by 2 bases, with 7 bases between them. Germline-derived CDR1 and CDR2 are SNHLY and FYNNEI. The CDR3 extends over 13 amino acids. In nucleotides, the CDR3 is TGTGCCAGCAGTTGGCAGGGCAATCAGCCCCAGCATTTT. Its protein is CASSWQGNQPQHF.

This clone has more than one count but fewer than ten. The chain links TRBV7-2 to TRBJ1-3, with D possibly being TRBD1 (5 bases). Trimming stripped 5 bases from V and 0 bases from J, with 14 bases between. In germline, CDR1 is SGHTA, CDR2 FQGNSA. The length of the CDR3 is 16 residues. As DNA, the CDR3 is TGTGCCAGCAGCCAGATAGGGGAGGGCTCTGGAAACACCATATATTTT. Its protein product is CASSQIGEGSGNTIYF. Using reference TRBV7-2 and TRBJ1-3 for the parts outside the CDR3, the full variable domain is GAGVSQSPSNKVTEKGKDVELRCDPISGHTALYWYRQSLGQGLEFLIYFQGNSAPDKSGLPSDRFSAERTGGSVSTLTIQRTQQEDSAVYLCASSQIGEGSGNTIYFGEGSWLTVV.

The chain links TRBV5-6 to TRBJ1-3; 7 bases are shared with TRBD1. There are 17 residues in the CDR3. Germline-derived CDR1 and CDR2 are SGHDT and YYEEEE. With 4 bases clipped from V and 0 bases from J, the junction kept 10 bases outside the gene matches. The CDR3 DNA sequence: TGTGCCAGCAGCCTGACCGGGACAGCGCGCTCTGGAAACACCATATATTTT. It is translated as CASSLTGTARSGNTIYF.

The chain has TRBV6-5 and TRBJ1-1, with D hard to call. The CDR3 covers 13 residues. Germline loops: CDR1 MNHEY, CDR2 SVGAGI. Between the trimmed V and J ends, which lost 5 bases and 1 base, there was a span of 8 bases. The CDR3 DNA reads TGTGCCAGCAGTAGCTATTGGAACACTGAAGCTTTCTTT. This codes for CASSSYWNTEAFF.

The J gene is TRBJ2-4, the V gene TRBV5-1; 7 bases line up with TRBD1. Germline loops: CDR1 SGHRS, CDR2 YFSETQ. The CDR3 is made up of 14 amino acids. V trimming: 1 base; J trimming: 5 bases; junction bases outside the gene matches: 3. The DNA of the CDR3 is TGCGCCAGCAGCTTGACAGGGGTCGAAAACATTCAGTACTTC. The encoded protein is CASSLTGVENIQYF.

Note on this clone: This sample includes further DNA sequences coding for the same CDR3. V is TRBV5-4 and J is TRBJ1-1; D gene uncertain. The CDR3 runs 14 residues. Deletions cut 0 bases from V and 0 bases from J, with 6 bases between. Germline V gives CDR1 SGHNT, CDR2 YYREEE (reference sequence). The DNA for the CDR3 is TGTGCCAGCAGCTTGGGCAGGCTGAACACTGAAGCTTTCTTT. Translation gives CASSLGRLNTEAFF.

This clone came up once. The CDR3: CASSNPSRTGNTEAFF. The CDR3 DNA reads as TGTGCCAGCAGTAACCCGAGTAGGACAGGGAACACTGAAGCTTTCTTT. V usage is TRBV6-2 or TRBV6-3 and J usage is TRBJ1-1, with 7 bases that match TRBD1. Trimming at V came to 5 bases and at J to 1 base, leaving 10 bases not matched to a gene. Germline loops: CDR1 MNHEY, CDR2 SVGEGT. The CDR3 spans 16 residues.

The gene calls are TRBV10-2 and TRBJ2-5; a possible D gene is TRBD1 (5 bases). This CDR3 is built from 13 residues. V gave up 6 bases and J gave up 1 base, with 9 bases separating them. Per germline, CDR1 WSHSY and CDR2 SAAADI. CDR3 DNA: TGCGCCAGCAGGGAGACAGCCCAAGAGACCCAGTACTTC. Translating gives CASRETAQETQYF.

The V gene is TRBV11-3, the J gene TRBJ1-1; TRBD1 is a possible D gene (6 bases). This CDR3 region has 13 residues. V lost 4 bases and J 1 base, leaving 7 bases between the germline ends. Germline V gene sequence: CDR1 SGHNT, CDR2 YENEEA. The CDR3 nucleotides are TGTGCCAGCAGCTCACAGGGGAACACTGAAGCTTTCTTT. This sequence encodes CASSSQGNTEAFF.

V and J are TRBV18 and TRBJ2-2; the match to TRBD2 covers 11 bases. With 5 bases clipped from V and 4 bases from J, the junction kept 6 bases outside the gene matches. This CDR3 is built from 16 residues. From germline, CDR1 is KGHSH and CDR2 LQKENI. CDR3 sequence (DNA): TGTGCCAGCTCAAAAGGACTAGCGGGCGGCACCGGGGAGCTGTTTTTT. Protein product: CASSKGLAGGTGELFF.

This clone came up a few times. This chain uses TRBV5-4 with TRBJ1-2, with a possible D match to TRBD1 (5 bases). CDR1 and CDR2 from the germline V gene are SGHNT and YYREEE (reference sequence). Trimming pared 1 base from V and 2 bases from J, leaving 9 bases between. The CDR3 sequence is 14 residues long. The chain's CDR3 is CASSLPTVNYGYTF. The CDR3 DNA follows: TGTGCCAGCAGCTTGCCGACAGTGAACTATGGCTACACCTTC.

The J gene is TRBJ1-2, the V gene TRBV7-9, with 9 bases that match TRBD1. J gave up 4 bases and V 5 bases, and 5 bases lay outside the gene matches. The CDR3 extends over 14 amino acids. Germline values: CDR1 SEHNR, CDR2 FQNEAQ (reference sequence). CDR3: CASSPTGGPYGYTF. CDR3 DNA sequence: TGTGCCAGCAGCCCAACAGGGGGCCCCTATGGCTACACCTTC. Using reference TRBV7-9 and TRBJ1-2 for the parts outside the CDR3, the full variable domain is DTGVSQNPRHKITKRGQNVTFRCDPISEHNRLYWYRQTLGQGPEFLTYFQNEAQLEKSRLLSDRFSAERPKGSFSTLEIQRTEQGDSAMYLCASSPTGGPYGYTFGSGTRLTVV.

The chain joins TRBV10-3 to TRBJ1-2; 8 bases line up with TRBD1. V dropped 0 bases and J dropped 8; count of bases not matched to a gene: 5. This CDR3 is built from 14 residues. The germline V gene encodes CDR1 ENHRY and CDR2 SYGVKD. Written as DNA, the CDR3 is TGTGCCATCAGTGAGTCGGACAGGGCCGGCGGCTACACCTTC. It is translated as CAISESDRAGGYTF.

The chain uses TRBV9 and TRBJ2-3; 9 bases agree with TRBD1. Per germline, CDR1 SGDLS and CDR2 YYNGEE. J gave up 5 bases and V 0 bases, and 4 bases lay outside the gene matches. The CDR3 extends over 15 amino acids. The chain's CDR3 is CASSVDGQGKDTQYF. The CDR3 DNA reads TGTGCCAGCAGCGTAGACGGACAGGGGAAAGATACGCAGTATTTT.

The CDR3 DNA is TGCGCCAGCAGCCTAGGGACAGTCAAGACGCAGTATTTT. Protein sequence: CASSLGTVKTQYF. The rearrangement uses TRBV5-1 and TRBJ2-3, with 7 positions matching TRBD1. Germline CDR1 and CDR2: SGHRS and YFSETQ. V was pared by 4 bases and J by 9 bases, with 8 bases of the junction left unmatched. This CDR3 contains 13 residues.

The V gene is TRBV11-2, the J gene TRBJ2-2, with D perhaps matching TRBD2 (5 bases). Looked up from germline, CDR1 is SGHAT and CDR2 is FQNNGV. Between the trimmed V and J ends, which lost 3 bases and 5 bases, there was a span of 10 bases. The CDR3 runs to 14 residues. The CDR3 is CASSFFRGTGELFF. CDR3 bases: TGTGCCAGCAGCTTTTTCCGGGGAACCGGGGAGCTGTTTTTT.

The rearrangement links TRBV15 to TRBJ2-6, with D possibly being TRBD2 (7 bases). This CDR3 contains 18 residues. Germline-derived CDR1 and CDR2 are LNHNV and YYDKDF (reference sequence). V was shortened by 0 bases and J by 1 base, with 13 bases between the two germline ends. The CDR3 here is CATSRDLGGGSGANVLTF. The CDR3 DNA sequence: TGTGCCACCAGCAGAGATCTGGGAGGGGGTTCTGGGGCCAACGTCCTGACTTTC.

The rearrangement uses TRBV5-6 and TRBJ2-7; TRBD1 agrees at 9 bases. The V and J ends lost 0 bases and 7 bases, in that order; junction bases with no gene match: 5. CDR3 length: 14 residues. Germline V gives CDR1 SGHDT, CDR2 YYEEEE. The CDR3 DNA is TGTGCCAGCAGCTTGGGGACAGGGGCTAGGGAGCAGTACTTC. Translated, it gives CASSLGTGAREQYF.

The table lists this clone with a count of one. The chain combines TRBV21-1 with TRBJ2-7; TRBD2 was called by the table and not checked on the DNA. TRBV21-1 is described as a pseudogene. The CDR3 covers 17 residues. CDR3 loop: CASSNPYYAGVSYEQYF. CDR3 nucleotide sequence: TGTGCCAGCAGCAATCCGTACTATGCGGGAGTTTCCTACGAGCAGTACTTC.

This chain joins TRBV7-8 and TRBJ1-5; 7 nucleotides agree with TRBD1. Germline V CDR1 and CDR2: SGHVS, FQNEAQ. The CDR3 contains 14 residues. Trimming cost V 5 bases and J 6 bases; bases outside gene matches: 7. This CDR3 is CASSPDRVGQPQHF. The CDR3 DNA follows: TGTGCCAGCAGCCCCGACAGGGTCGGTCAGCCCCAGCATTTT.

The gene calls are TRBV19 and TRBJ1-1; 7 bases are a match to TRBD1. The trim removed 4 bases at V and 3 bases at J, leaving 5 bases unmatched. The CDR3 consists of 14 residues. Per the germline V gene, CDR1 is LNHDA and CDR2 is SQIVND (reference sequence). The CDR3 loop reads CASSNRGGYTEAFF. The CDR3 nucleotides read TGTGCCAGTAGTAACAGGGGAGGTTACACTGAAGCTTTCTTT.